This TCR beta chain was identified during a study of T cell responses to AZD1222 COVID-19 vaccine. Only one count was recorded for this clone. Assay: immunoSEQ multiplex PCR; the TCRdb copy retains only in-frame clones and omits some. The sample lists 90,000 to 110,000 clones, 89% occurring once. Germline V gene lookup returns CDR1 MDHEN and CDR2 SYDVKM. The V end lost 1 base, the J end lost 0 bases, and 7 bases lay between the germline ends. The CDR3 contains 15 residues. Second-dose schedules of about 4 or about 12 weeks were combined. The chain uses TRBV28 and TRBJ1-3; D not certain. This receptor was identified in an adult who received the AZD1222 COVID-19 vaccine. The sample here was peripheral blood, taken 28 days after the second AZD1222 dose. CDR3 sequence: CASSLYWGSGNTIYF. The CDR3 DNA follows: TGTGCCAGCAGTTTATACTGGGGCTCTGGAAACACCATATATTTT. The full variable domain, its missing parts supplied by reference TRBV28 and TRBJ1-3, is DVKVTQSSRYLVKRTGEKVFLECVQDMDHENMFWYRQDPGLGLRLIYFSYDVKMKEKGDIPEGYSVSREKKERFSLILESASTNQTSMYLCASSLYWGSGNTIYFGEGSWLTVV.